This T cell receptor (beta chain) emerged from a study of blood T cell repertoires in COVID-19. The CDR3 extends over 14 amino acids. Per germline, CDR1 SGHTA and CDR2 FQGTGA. Unmatched junction bases numbered 3, after V lost 8 bases and J lost 1 base. The repertoire was sequenced with immunoSEQ multiplex PCR; TCRdb's copy has only in-frame clones and lacks some. The sample holds 200,000 to 250,000 clones, around 88% seen once. This clonotype was sampled from a woman aged 25 to 39 who had recovered from COVID-19. The genes are TRBV7-3 and TRBJ2-3; 10 nucleotides align to TRBD2. Sequencing was performed on peripheral blood. In DNA, the CDR3 is TGTGCCAGCTCAAGCGGGGGGGGCACAGATACGCAGTATTTT. Translating gives CASSSGGGTDTQYF.